This T cell receptor (beta chain) was recorded in a study of shared clonotypes between healthy human individuals. Germline V gives CDR1 SQVTM, CDR2 ANQGSEA. V gave up 6 bases and J gave up 2 bases, with 15 bases separating them. This CDR3 has 14 amino acids. With respect to this clone: Its antigen remains unidentified.

Findings and limits, study-wide: Relative to memory subsets, naive subsets generally showed larger estimated richness.

Using immunoSEQ multiplex PCR, the repertoire was profiled, and TCRdb retains in-frame clones only, with some absent. The table includes roughly 1,500,000 clones, roughly 98.5% detected once. The sequence derives from a man younger than 45 in good health. Sample: naive CD4+ T cells sorted from blood. Indicated subset: CD45RA+ positively selected. This chain links TRBV29-1 with TRBJ2-3, with D possibly TRBD2 on 5 matching bases. The CDR3 nucleotides are TGCAGCGTCCAAGGCGGGTCAGACACAGATACGCAGTATTTT. It codes for CSVQGGSDTDTQYF.